This T cell receptor (beta chain) was captured by sequencing in a study of technical replicates of blood from several donors. Profiling relied on immunoSEQ multiplex PCR, and the TCRdb table lists in-frame clones only, not all of them. The table includes roughly 80,000 clones, roughly 93% detected once. The sample consisted of T cells isolated from PBMCs. This clonotype originated in a human donor in good health.

CDR3 DNA: TGTGCTAGTGGTTTGGTATTGGAGGGGACAGGGAGTTACGAGCAGTACTTC. Translating gives CASGLVLEGTGSYEQYF. The V call is TRBV12-5, the J call TRBJ2-7; TRBD1 matches 9 bases. J gave up 4 bases and V 0 bases, and 10 bases lay outside the gene matches. The CDR3 length is 17 residues. Germline V lookup: CDR1 LGHNT, CDR2 FRNRAP.